Listed here is a single T cell receptor (beta chain). RNA was extracted from bulk tissue without any cell sorting. This non-tumor lung sample came from over 3 cm beyond the tumor edge. The CDR3 consists of 14 residues. Germline values: CDR1 MNHNY, CDR2 SVGAGI (reference sequence). The source of the sample is a study of tumor and adjacent non-tumor tissue in lung cancer. Three rounds of nested PCR, following a modified ARM-PCR protocol, produced the TCRbeta library. TCRdb passed the multiplex PCR reads through MiXCR, listing each CDR3 protein once. This table holds over 40,000 distinct CDR3 sequences, less than 70% found once.

The sequencing sample was made of distant non-tumor lung tissue. The chain has TRBV6-6 and TRBJ2-5, with 8 bases fitting TRBD1. This clonotype was sampled from a woman aged 40 to 50 with non-small cell lung cancer. The CDR3 spells CVSRAGGAGETQYF. CDR3 coding DNA: TGTGTCAGTAGAGCAGGGGGCGCCGGGGAGACCCAGTACTTC.